These 6 T cell receptor beta chains came from one sample sequenced in a study of T cell responses to AZD1222 COVID-19 vaccine. The table came from immunoSEQ multiplex PCR; TCRdb's copy has only in-frame clones and leaves some out. Counted here are around 73,000 clones, 75% to 90% occurring once; the ten biggest clones make up 9.3%. The sample here was peripheral blood, taken 28 days after the second AZD1222 dose. The receptors here all came from an adult who received the AZD1222 COVID-19 vaccine.

In DNA form, the CDR3 reads TGCAGCGCAGTAAACTCTCGCGGGAACACCGGGGAGCTGTTTTTT. This codes for CSAVNSRGNTGELFF. The chain links TRBV29-1 to TRBJ2-2, with D uncertain. Germline CDR1 reads SQVTM; CDR2 reads ANQGSEA. V lost 7 bases and J 1 base, leaving 16 bases between the germline ends. CDR3 length: 15 residues.

The sample holds a few counts of this clone. The chain is built from TRBV5-6 and TRBJ1-6, with D perhaps matching TRBD1 (6 bases). Per germline, CDR1 SGHDT and CDR2 YYEEEE. There are 16 residues in the CDR3. V was pared by 0 bases and J by 3 bases, with 10 bases between. The CDR3, as DNA: TGTGCCAGCAGCTTGGCAGGGGCCCTCTATAATTCACCCCTCCACTTT. It encodes CASSLAGALYNSPLHF.

The chain carries TRBV7-2 and TRBJ1-1; D possibly corresponds to TRBD1 (6 bases). This CDR3 spans 15 amino acids. Looked up from germline, CDR1 is SGHTA and CDR2 is FQGNSA. Trimming took 5 bases from V and 2 from J, leaving 15 bases between them. CDR3 DNA: TGTGCCAGCAGCGAGACCGGGACACGTAACACTGAAGCTTTCTTT. Translation gives CASSETGTRNTEAFF.

The chain combines TRBV28 with TRBJ2-1; D is possibly TRBD2 (5 bases). CDR3 size: 13 residues. Germline V gene lookup returns CDR1 MDHEN and CDR2 SYDVKM. V was cut by 5 bases and J by 3 bases, with 8 bases left in between. The DNA for the CDR3 is TGTGCCAGCAGTCGCCGGGGCTACAATGAGCAGTTCTTC. As protein: CASSRRGYNEQFF.

The chain couples TRBV28 to TRBJ1-4; D unresolved. The CDR3 runs 12 residues. CDR1 and CDR2 from the germline V gene are MDHEN and SYDVKM. V was shortened by 6 bases and J by 7 bases, with 9 bases between the two germline ends. CDR3 sequence reads: CASRTASEKLFF. Written as DNA, the CDR3 is TGTGCCAGCAGAACAGCTAGTGAAAAACTGTTTTTT.

The genes are TRBV7-2 and TRBJ1-2; D is uncertain. The CDR3 spans 13 residues. V lost 6 bases, J lost 4 bases, and 12 bases lay in between. The germline gives CDR1 SGHTA, CDR2 FQGNSA. CDR3 nucleotides: TGTGCCAGCAGAACGACGGTTACCTATGGCTACACCTTC. Translated, it gives CASRTTVTYGYTF.